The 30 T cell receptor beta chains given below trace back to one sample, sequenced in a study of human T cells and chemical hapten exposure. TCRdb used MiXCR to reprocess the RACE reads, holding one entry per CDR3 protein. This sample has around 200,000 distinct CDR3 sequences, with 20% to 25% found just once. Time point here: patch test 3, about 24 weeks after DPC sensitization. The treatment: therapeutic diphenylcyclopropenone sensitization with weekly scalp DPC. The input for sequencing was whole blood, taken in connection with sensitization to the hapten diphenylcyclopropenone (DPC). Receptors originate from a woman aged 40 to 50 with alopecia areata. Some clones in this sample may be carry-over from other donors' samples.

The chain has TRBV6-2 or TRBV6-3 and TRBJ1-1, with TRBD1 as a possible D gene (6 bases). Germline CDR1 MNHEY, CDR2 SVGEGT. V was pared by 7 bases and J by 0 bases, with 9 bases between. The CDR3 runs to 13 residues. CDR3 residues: CASTGAVNTEAFF. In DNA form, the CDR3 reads TGTGCCAGCACGGGGGCAGTGAACACTGAAGCTTTCTTT.

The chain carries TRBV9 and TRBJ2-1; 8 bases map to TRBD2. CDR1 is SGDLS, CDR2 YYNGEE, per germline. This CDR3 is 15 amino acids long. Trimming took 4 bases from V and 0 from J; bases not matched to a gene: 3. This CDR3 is CASSSGGSSYNEQFF. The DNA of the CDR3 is TGTGCCAGCAGCAGCGGGGGCAGCTCCTACAATGAGCAGTTCTTC.

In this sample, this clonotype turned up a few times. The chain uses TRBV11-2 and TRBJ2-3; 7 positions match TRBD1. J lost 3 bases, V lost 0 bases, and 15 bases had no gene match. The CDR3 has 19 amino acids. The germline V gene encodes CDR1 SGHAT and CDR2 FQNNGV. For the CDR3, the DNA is TGTGCCAGCAGCTTAGATCTGGCGCCGGAAGGGGGCAAAACAGATACGCAGTATTTT. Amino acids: CASSLDLAPEGGKTDTQYF.

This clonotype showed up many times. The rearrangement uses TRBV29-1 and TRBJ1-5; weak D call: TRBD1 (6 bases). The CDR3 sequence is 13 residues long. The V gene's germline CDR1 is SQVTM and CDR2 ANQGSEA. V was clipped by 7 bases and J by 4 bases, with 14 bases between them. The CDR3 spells CSAAGGQNQPQHF. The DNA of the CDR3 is TGCAGCGCCGCCGGGGGGCAAAATCAGCCCCAGCATTTT.

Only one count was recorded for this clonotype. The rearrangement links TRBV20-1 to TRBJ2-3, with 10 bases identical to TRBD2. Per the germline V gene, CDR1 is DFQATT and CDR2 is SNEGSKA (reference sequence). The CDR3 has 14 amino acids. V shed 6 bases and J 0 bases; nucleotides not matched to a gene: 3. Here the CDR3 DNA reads TGCAGTGCACAACTAGCGGGAAGCACAGATACGCAGTATTTT. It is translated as CSAQLAGSTDTQYF.

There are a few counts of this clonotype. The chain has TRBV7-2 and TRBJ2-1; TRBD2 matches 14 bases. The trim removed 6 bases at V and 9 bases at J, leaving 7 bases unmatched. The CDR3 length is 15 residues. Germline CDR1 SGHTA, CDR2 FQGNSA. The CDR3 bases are TGTGCCAGCAGTCAGGAGGGACTAGCGGGAGTTGAGCAGTTCTTC. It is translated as CASSQEGLAGVEQFF.

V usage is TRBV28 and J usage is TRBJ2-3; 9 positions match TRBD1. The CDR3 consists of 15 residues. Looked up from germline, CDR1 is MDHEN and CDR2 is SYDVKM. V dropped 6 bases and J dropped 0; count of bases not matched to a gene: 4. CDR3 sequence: CASSTGGVSTDTQYF. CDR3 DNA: TGTGCCAGCAGCACAGGGGGCGTAAGCACAGATACGCAGTATTTT.

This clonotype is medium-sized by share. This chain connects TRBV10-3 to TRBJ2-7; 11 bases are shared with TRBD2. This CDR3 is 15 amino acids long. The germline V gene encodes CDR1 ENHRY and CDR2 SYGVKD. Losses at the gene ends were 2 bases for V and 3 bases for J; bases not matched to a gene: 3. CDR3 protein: CAISEGTSGVYEQYF. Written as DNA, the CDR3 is TGTGCCATCAGTGAGGGGACTAGCGGTGTCTACGAGCAGTACTTC.

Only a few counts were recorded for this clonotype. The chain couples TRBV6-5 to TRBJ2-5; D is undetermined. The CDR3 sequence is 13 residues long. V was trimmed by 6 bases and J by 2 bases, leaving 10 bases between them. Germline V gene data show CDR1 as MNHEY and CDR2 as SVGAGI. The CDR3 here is CASRNIVQETQYF. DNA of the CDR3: TGTGCCAGCAGAAACATTGTTCAAGAGACCCAGTACTTC.

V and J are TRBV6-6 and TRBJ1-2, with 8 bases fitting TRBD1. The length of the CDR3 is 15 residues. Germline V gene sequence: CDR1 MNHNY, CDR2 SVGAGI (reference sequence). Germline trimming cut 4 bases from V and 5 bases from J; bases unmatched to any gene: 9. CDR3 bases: TGTGCCAGCAGTTCCCCCGGACAGGGCGCTTATGGCTACACCTTC. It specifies CASSSPGQGAYGYTF.

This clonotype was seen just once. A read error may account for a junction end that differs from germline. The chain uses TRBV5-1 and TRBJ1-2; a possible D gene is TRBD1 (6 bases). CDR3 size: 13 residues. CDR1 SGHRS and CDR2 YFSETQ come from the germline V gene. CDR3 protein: CASSAGANYGYNF. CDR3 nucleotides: TGCGCCAGCAGCGCAGGGGCGAACTATGGCTACAACTTC.

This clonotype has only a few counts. Here the CDR3 reads CASSPRQGTTPEAFF. The CDR3 bases are TGTGCCAGCAGTCCCCGACAGGGAACGACCCCTGAAGCTTTCTTT. The genes are TRBV27 and TRBJ1-1, with 7 nucleotides matching TRBD1. Germline V lookup: CDR1 MNHEY, CDR2 SMNVEV (reference sequence). Trimming at V came to 5 bases and at J to 6 bases, leaving 12 bases not matched to a gene. The CDR3 contains 15 residues.

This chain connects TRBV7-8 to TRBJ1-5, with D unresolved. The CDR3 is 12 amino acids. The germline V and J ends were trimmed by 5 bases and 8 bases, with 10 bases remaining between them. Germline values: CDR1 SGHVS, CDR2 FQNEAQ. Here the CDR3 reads CASSATLKPQHF. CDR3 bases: TGTGCCAGCAGCGCAACCCTTAAGCCCCAGCATTTT.

The CDR3 sequence: CASSQERGEGNQPQHF. CDR3 coding DNA: TGCGCCAGCAGCCAAGAACGGGGCGAGGGGAATCAGCCCCAGCATTTT. V and J are TRBV4-3 and TRBJ1-5; possibly TRBD1 for D (5 bases). V was pared by 0 bases and J by 4 bases, with 13 bases between. The CDR3 runs 16 residues. Germline assignment: CDR1 LGHNA and CDR2 YSLEER.

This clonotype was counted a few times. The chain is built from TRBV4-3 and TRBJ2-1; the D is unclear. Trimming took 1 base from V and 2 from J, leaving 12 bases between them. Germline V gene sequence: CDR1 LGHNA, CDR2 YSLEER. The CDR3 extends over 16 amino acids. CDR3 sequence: CASSQVGAAAYNEQFF. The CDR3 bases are TGCGCCAGCAGCCAAGTCGGCGCCGCCGCCTACAATGAGCAGTTCTTC.

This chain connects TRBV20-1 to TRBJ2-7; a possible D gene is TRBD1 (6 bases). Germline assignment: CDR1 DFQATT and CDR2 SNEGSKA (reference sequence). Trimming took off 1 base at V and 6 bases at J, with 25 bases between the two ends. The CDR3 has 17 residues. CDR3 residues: CSARGEQGYPGTSEQYF. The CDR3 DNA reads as TGCAGTGCTAGAGGGGAACAGGGATATCCCGGGACCTCCGAGCAGTACTTC.

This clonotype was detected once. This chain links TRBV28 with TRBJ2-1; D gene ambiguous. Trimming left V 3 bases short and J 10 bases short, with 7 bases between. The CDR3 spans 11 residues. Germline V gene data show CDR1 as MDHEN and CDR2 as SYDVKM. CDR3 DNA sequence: TGTGCCAGCAGTTTTGGATGGGAGCAGTTCTTC. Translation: CASSFGWEQFF.

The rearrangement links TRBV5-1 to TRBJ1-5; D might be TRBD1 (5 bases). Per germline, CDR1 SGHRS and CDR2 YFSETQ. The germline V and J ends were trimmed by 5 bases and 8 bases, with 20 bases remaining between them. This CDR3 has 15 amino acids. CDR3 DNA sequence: TGCGCCAGCAGGCAAAATCCGGGACCGAGCGAGCCCCAGCATTTT. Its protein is CASRQNPGPSEPQHF.

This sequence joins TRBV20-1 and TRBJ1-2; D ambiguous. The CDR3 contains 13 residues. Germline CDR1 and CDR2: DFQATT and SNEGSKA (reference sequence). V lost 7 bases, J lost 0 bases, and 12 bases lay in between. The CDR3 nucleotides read TGCAGTGTCCCGAGTCGGGCTAACTATGGCTACACCTTC. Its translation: CSVPSRANYGYTF.

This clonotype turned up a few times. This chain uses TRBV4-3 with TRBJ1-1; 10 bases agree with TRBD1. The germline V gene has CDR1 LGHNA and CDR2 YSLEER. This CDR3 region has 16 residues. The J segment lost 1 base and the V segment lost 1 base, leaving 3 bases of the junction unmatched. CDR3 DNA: TGCGCCAGCAGCCAAGCGTGGACAGGGGGGAACACTGAAGCTTTCTTT. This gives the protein CASSQAWTGGNTEAFF.

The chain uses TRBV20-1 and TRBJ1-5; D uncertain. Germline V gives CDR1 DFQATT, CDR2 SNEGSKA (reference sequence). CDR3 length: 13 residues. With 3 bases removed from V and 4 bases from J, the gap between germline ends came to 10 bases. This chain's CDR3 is CSARIDRNQPQHF. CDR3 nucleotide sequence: TGCAGTGCTAGGATAGACCGAAATCAGCCCCAGCATTTT.

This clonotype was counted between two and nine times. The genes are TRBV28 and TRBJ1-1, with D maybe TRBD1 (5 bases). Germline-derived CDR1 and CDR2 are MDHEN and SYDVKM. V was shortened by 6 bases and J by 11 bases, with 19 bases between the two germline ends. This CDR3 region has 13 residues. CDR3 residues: CASRRRGFSGAFF. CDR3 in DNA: TGTGCCAGCAGGCGCCGGGGCTTTTCGGGGGCTTTCTTT.

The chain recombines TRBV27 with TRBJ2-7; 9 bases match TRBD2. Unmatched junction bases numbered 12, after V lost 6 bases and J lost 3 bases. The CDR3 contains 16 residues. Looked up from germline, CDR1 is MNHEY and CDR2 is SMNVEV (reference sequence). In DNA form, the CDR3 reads TGTGCCAGCAGCCCCGCGACACTAGCGGGTCTCTACGAGCAGTACTTC. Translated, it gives CASSPATLAGLYEQYF.

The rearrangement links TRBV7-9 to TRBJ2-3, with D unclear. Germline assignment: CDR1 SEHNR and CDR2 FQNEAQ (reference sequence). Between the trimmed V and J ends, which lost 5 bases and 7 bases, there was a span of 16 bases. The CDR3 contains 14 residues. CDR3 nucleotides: TGTGCCAGCAGCGCACAGATGACACCAAATACGCAGTATTTT. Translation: CASSAQMTPNTQYF.

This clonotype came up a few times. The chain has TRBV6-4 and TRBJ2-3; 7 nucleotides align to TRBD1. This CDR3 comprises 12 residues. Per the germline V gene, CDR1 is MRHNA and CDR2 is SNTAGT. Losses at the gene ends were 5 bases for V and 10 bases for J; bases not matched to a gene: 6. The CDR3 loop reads CASSPQGPPQYF. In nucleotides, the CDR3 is TGTGCCAGCAGTCCACAGGGGCCCCCGCAGTATTTT.

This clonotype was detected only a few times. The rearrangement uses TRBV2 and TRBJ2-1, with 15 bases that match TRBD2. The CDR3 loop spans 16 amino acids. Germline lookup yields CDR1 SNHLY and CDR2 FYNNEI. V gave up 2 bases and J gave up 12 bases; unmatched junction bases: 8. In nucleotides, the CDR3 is TGTGCCAGCAGTGAATGGGGGACTAGCGGGAGGTTAATGCAGTTCTTC. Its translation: CASSEWGTSGRLMQFF.

CDR3 in DNA: TGTGCCAGCAGTAACGGGGGGACTGAAGCTTTCTTT. As protein: CASSNGGTEAFF. The rearrangement links TRBV6-5 to TRBJ1-1, with a tentative D call TRBD1 (5 bases). V was pared by 5 bases and J by 5 bases, with 9 bases between. Germline V gene data show CDR1 as MNHEY and CDR2 as SVGAGI. The length of the CDR3 is 12 residues.

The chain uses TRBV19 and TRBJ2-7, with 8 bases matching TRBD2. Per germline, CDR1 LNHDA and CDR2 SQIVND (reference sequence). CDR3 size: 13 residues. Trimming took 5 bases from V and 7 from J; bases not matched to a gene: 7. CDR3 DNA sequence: TGTGCCAGTAGTTGGACTAGCTCTCGAGAGCAGTACTTC. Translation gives CASSWTSSREQYF.

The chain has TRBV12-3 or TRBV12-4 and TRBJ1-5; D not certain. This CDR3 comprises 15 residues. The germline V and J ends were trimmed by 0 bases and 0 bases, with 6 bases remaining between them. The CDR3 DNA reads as TGTGCCAGCAGTTTAGCCCCTTATAGCAATCAGCCCCAGCATTTT. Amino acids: CASSLAPYSNQPQHF.

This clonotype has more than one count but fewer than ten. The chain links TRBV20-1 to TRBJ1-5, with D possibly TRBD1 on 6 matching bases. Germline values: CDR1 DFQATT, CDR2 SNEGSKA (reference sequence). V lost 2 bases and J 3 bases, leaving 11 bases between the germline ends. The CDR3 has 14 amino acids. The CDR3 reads CSARPGQFNQPQHF. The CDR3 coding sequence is TGCAGTGCTAGACCCGGACAGTTCAATCAGCCCCAGCATTTT.